This T cell receptor beta chain was sequenced during a study of control samples from healthy donors and cancer patients. This CDR3 is 18 amino acids long. Germline CDR1 and CDR2: MNHEY and SMNVEV (reference sequence). J was trimmed by 0 bases and V by 6 bases; bases with no gene match: 11. Using immunoSEQ multiplex PCR, the repertoire was profiled, and TCRdb retains in-frame clones only, with some absent. The repertoire has about 130,000 clones, roughly 88% of them found once; the top ten carry roughly 3.4%. The clonotype was recovered from a man aged 45 to 65 in good health. The chain employs TRBV27 and TRBJ1-6; 7 bases align to TRBD1. The sequenced sample consisted of blood. The DNA for the CDR3 is TGTGCCAGCAGGGGGGGACAGATGAGAAGCTCCTATAATTCACCCCTCCACTTT. Amino acids: CASRGGQMRSSYNSPLHF.